The rows below give T cell receptor beta chains drawn from one sample of a study of identical twins. TCRdb called the 5' RACE reads again in MiXCR, with one record for every CDR3 protein. The table shows hundreds of thousands of distinct CDR3 sequences, with over 8.5% occurring only once. This sample also belongs to another study, concerning yellow fever vaccine responses in identical twins.

The material sequenced was PBMCs. The receptors were gathered from a woman aged 18-30 years in good health. Both conserved end residues are part of each CDR3.

TRBV7-9	TRBJ2-7	CASRPSAGYEQYF
TRBV27	TRBJ2-1	CASSPRAISYNEQFF
TRBV9	TRBJ2-5	CASSAGLRGRQETQYF
TRBV30	TRBJ2-3	CAWSVQYTDTQYF
TRBV3-1	TRBJ2-1	CASSQELAYNEQFF
TRBV5-1	TRBJ2-5	CASSLEIVQETQYF
TRBV12-3/TRBV12-4	TRBJ2-7	CASTQGTGSSYEQYF
TRBV6-5	TRBJ2-6	CASSYLPSSGANVLTF
TRBV6-5	TRBJ2-1	CASSGGNNEQFF
TRBV12-3/TRBV12-4	TRBJ2-3	CASSPGTLDHTDTQYF
TRBV4-2	TRBJ2-7	CASSPEPDRYEQYF
TRBV10-3	TRBJ1-3	CAIRGSLSGNTIYF
TRBV11-2	TRBJ1-6	CASSLGQGIESPLHF
TRBV28	TRBJ1-6	CASSPGGGGAKSPLHF